This T cell receptor (beta chain) stems from a study of blood T cell repertoires in COVID-19. Study-wide background: The origin of the acute and convalescent COVID-19 samples was the United States, Italy and Spain. T cells, B-cell-depleted T cells, or PBMCs provided the cDNA or gDNA that served as material.

Original analysis: Nucleated cell number was recorded as an estimate derived from reference gene primer amplification. The assay was immunoSEQ multiplex PCR, and TCRdb's table has in-frame clones only and misses some. Clone size and the V and J calls come from that table; the DNA yielded D and trimming. The sample holds about 120,000 clones, nearly 90% seen once. The length of the CDR3 is 12 residues. The V end lost 1 base, the J end lost 5 bases, and 5 bases lay between the germline ends. Per the germline V gene, CDR1 is LGHNA and CDR2 is YSLEER. Seattle patients were enrolled during active infection and followed longitudinally.

Sequences were obtained from peripheral blood. The chain has TRBV4-3 and TRBJ1-1; D unclear. This clonotype originated in a woman aged 60-70 years with COVID-19, enrolled during active disease. The CDR3 sequence is CASSQAGTEAFF. The CDR3 DNA sequence: TGCGCCAGCAGCCAAGCGGGAACTGAAGCTTTCTTT.